One and the same sample provided the 16 T cell receptor beta chains below, sequenced in a study of blood T cell repertoires in COVID-19. Produced via immunoSEQ multiplex PCR; TCRdb's table is partial and in-frame only. The sample contains around 180,000 clones, 70% to 90% of which appear only once. Sequences were obtained from peripheral blood. Receptor source: a man between 40 and 49 years old with active or convalescent COVID-19.

The J gene is TRBJ2-5, the V gene TRBV6-2 or TRBV6-3; tentative D call: TRBD1 (6 bases). Looked up from germline, CDR1 is MNHEY and CDR2 is SVGEGT. This CDR3 is built from 15 residues. The ends were cut back, 6 bases at V and 2 bases at J, with 16 bases in the middle. As DNA, the CDR3 is TGTGCCAGCAGCCCGAAACAGGGAATGCAAGAGACCCAGTACTTC. Translation gives CASSPKQGMQETQYF.

The chain recombines TRBV25-1 with TRBJ1-2; 11 positions match TRBD1. Germline CDR1 and CDR2: MGHDK and SYGVNS. There are 17 residues in the CDR3. The V and J ends lost 2 bases and 5 bases, in that order; junction bases with no gene match: 10. CDR3 residues: CASSEAGTGGATYGYTF. CDR3 bases: TGTGCCAGCAGTGAAGCAGGGACAGGGGGGGCGACTTATGGCTACACCTTC.

The CDR3 reads CATTGQENTGELFF. The CDR3 DNA is TGTGCCACTACCGGACAGGAGAACACCGGGGAGCTGTTTTTT. V is TRBV15 and J is TRBJ2-2; TRBD1 matches at 7 bases. CDR1 is LNHNV, CDR2 YYDKDF, per germline (reference sequence). There are 14 residues in the CDR3. V lost 9 bases to trimming and J lost 1 base; unmatched junction nucleotides: 5.

V usage is TRBV28 and J usage is TRBJ1-2; D gene unclear. This CDR3 is built from 13 residues. Germline values: CDR1 MDHEN, CDR2 SYDVKM. Trimming took 4 bases from V and 6 from J, leaving 12 bases between them. The CDR3 protein is CASSSPDTDGYTF. In DNA, the CDR3 is TGTGCCAGCAGTTCGCCAGACACCGATGGCTACACCTTC.

The chain has TRBV5-8 and TRBJ1-5, with D maybe TRBD1 (5 bases). Germline V gives CDR1 SGHTS, CDR2 YDEGEE. Deletions cut 5 bases from V and 7 bases from J, with 16 bases between. The CDR3 extends over 14 amino acids. This CDR3 reads CASRFDQGGQPQHF. In nucleotides, the CDR3 is TGTGCCAGCAGGTTTGATCAGGGAGGACAGCCCCAGCATTTT.

The chain joins TRBV4-2 to TRBJ1-6; 7 nucleotides agree with TRBD1. The CDR3 has 15 amino acids. Germline CDR1 is LGHNA and CDR2 is YNFKEQ. V dropped 2 bases and J dropped 7; count of bases not matched to a gene: 5. CDR3 sequence reads: CASSQWVQGNSPLHF. The CDR3 nucleotides are TGTGCCAGCAGCCAATGGGTACAGGGGAATTCACCCCTCCACTTT.

The genes are TRBV27 and TRBJ1-4, with 7 bases fitting TRBD1. V lost 2 bases and J lost 8; bases outside the gene matches: 11. This CDR3 is 16 amino acids long. Germline assignment: CDR1 MNHEY and CDR2 SMNVEV (reference sequence). The CDR3 DNA reads as TGTGCCAGCAGTTTAGTGTGGGAAGGGGGCCGGGAAAAACTGTTTTTT. Translating gives CASSLVWEGGREKLFF.

J is TRBJ2-3 and V is TRBV11-3; D unclear. This CDR3 spans 14 amino acids. V was pared by 0 bases and J by 0 bases, with 4 bases between. Germline CDR1 and CDR2: SGHNT and YENEEA. The chain's CDR3 is CASSLEASTDTQYF. The CDR3 nucleotides are TGTGCCAGCAGCTTAGAAGCTAGCACAGATACGCAGTATTTT.

The chain carries TRBV19 and TRBJ1-6, with 7 bases aligning to TRBD1. Germline trimming cut 4 bases from V and 13 bases from J; bases unmatched to any gene: 7. CDR1 is LNHDA and CDR2 is SQIVND in the germline V gene (reference sequence). This CDR3 has 13 amino acids. CDR3 nucleotides: TGTGCCAGTAGTAGCACCTCAGGGGGGCCCCTCCACTTT. This translates into CASSSTSGGPLHF.

The gene calls are TRBV5-6 and TRBJ2-1; D may be TRBD2 (6 bases). With 5 bases removed from V and 4 bases from J, the gap between germline ends came to 16 bases. The CDR3 has 15 residues. Germline loops: CDR1 SGHDT, CDR2 YYEEEE. The CDR3 DNA is TGTGCCAGCAGGTCCTTTAGCGGCCTGTACAATGAGCAGTTCTTC. Its protein is CASRSFSGLYNEQFF.

The rearrangement links TRBV5-1 to TRBJ1-2; D is unclear. This CDR3 spans 13 amino acids. V gave up 10 bases and J gave up 6 bases, with 19 bases separating them. The germline CDR1 and CDR2 sequences are SGHRS and YFSETQ. This chain's CDR3 is CAARAGVTDGYTF. CDR3 bases: TGCGCCGCGAGGGCTGGGGTCACGGATGGCTACACCTTC.

The chain has TRBV4-1 and TRBJ2-1; 7 bases fit TRBD1. Germline V gene sequence: CDR1 MGHRA, CDR2 YSYEKL. The CDR3 consists of 17 residues. The junction had 14 bases not matched to a gene; V was cut back by 2 bases and J by 7 bases. The CDR3 DNA follows: TGCGCCAGCAGCCAAACCCCTGGGACAGTTTACTCGAATGAGCAGTTCTTC. Translating gives CASSQTPGTVYSNEQFF.

Written as DNA, the CDR3 is TGTGCCAGCAGCCTCAGGGGGTATGGCTACACCTTC. Protein product: CASSLRGYGYTF. The chain joins TRBV6-5 to TRBJ1-2; 7 bases line up with TRBD1. The V gene's germline CDR1 is MNHEY and CDR2 SVGAGI. V lost 6 bases and J lost 5; bases outside the gene matches: 3. The CDR3 runs 12 residues.

The J gene is TRBJ1-3, the V gene TRBV28; 8 bases match TRBD1. J was trimmed by 0 bases and V by 4 bases; bases with no gene match: 5. CDR3 length equals 16 residues. Germline V gene sequence: CDR1 MDHEN, CDR2 SYDVKM. CDR3 sequence: CASSSTGAYSGNTIYF. CDR3 sequence (DNA): TGTGCCAGCAGTTCGACAGGGGCTTACTCTGGAAACACCATATATTTT.

The rearrangement uses TRBV7-9 and TRBJ2-5; no clear D gene. Trimming cost V 3 bases and J 3 bases, with 8 bases left between them. This CDR3 contains 13 residues. CDR1 is SEHNR, CDR2 FQNEAQ, per germline (reference sequence). The CDR3 is CASSFRVEETQYF. CDR3 DNA sequence: TGTGCCAGCAGCTTTCGGGTTGAAGAGACCCAGTACTTC.

CDR3 bases: TGTGCCATCAGGGACACAAGCTCCTACGAGCAGTACTTC. This encodes CAIRDTSSYEQYF. The J gene is TRBJ2-7, the V gene TRBV10-3, with a weak D call TRBD1 (5 bases). Per the germline V gene, CDR1 is ENHRY and CDR2 is SYGVKD. Trimming left V 6 bases short and J 0 bases short, with 9 bases between. The CDR3 spans 13 residues.